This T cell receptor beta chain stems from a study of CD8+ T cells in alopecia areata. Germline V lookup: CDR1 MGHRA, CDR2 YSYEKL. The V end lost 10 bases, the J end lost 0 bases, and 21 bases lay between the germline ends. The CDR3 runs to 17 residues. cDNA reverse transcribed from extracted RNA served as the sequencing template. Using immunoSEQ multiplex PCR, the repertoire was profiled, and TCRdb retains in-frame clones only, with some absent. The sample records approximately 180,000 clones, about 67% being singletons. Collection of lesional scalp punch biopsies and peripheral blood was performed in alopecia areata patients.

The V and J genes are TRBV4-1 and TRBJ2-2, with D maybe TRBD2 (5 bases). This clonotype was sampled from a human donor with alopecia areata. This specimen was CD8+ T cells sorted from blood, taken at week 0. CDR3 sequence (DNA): TGCGCCACAAGCTCAAGAATATCGGGGACGAACACCGGGGAGCTGTTTTTT. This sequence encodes CATSSRISGTNTGELFF.